This T cell receptor (beta chain) was recovered during a study of blood T cell repertoires in COVID-19 (dated by TCRdb to the early 2020s). As for the study more broadly: Collaborator samples came from the United States, Italy and Spain and covered acute and convalescent phases of COVID-19. The material from the prospective study consisted of cDNA or gDNA derived from T cells, B-cell-depleted T cells, or PBMCs. Subjects who had been exposed to COVID-19, were actively infected with it, or had recovered from it provided the deeply sampled blood TCRbeta repertoires that made up the dataset. A freely available public database, intended as a resource for researchers studying the immune response to SARS-CoV-2, is where the repertoires were released. Samples were obtained from the ongoing ImmuneRACE study (first 160 participants) and from over a thousand subjects provided by 6 global collaborators. Nearly every sample came with metadata listing a de-identified subject ID, COVID-19 status, age in years and sex. HLA class I and class II types, where available, came from metadata supplied by the sample provider rather than from assay-based typing.

What the research found in general, with its limitations: The amount of clinical and demographic metadata varied by source and participant and was provided uncurated.

One collaborating source in Seattle enrolled patients during active infection and followed them longitudinally through the course of disease. The collaborating institutions used their own protocols to collect whole blood in K2EDTA tubes. For TCRbeta analysis, collaborator samples were shipped as frozen whole blood, as isolated PBMCs, or as DNA extracted from either sample type. The immunoSEQ Assay, a bias-controlled multiplex PCR, was used to amplify TCRbeta CDR3 regions from genomic DNA. As for the authors' bioinformatics: The number of nucleated cells in each sample was estimated from the amplification of reference gene primers within the assay. To quantify the absolute abundance of each unique TCRbeta CDR3 rearrangement, sequence reads were collapsed and filtered. Productive Simpson clonality was computed per sample as the square root of Simpson's diversity index over productive rearrangements. Entries here come from immuneACCESS through TCRdb and include only in-frame sequences with V and J called. Some clones fail to appear in such tables; in the studies checked, an unresolved V gene covers under half of the shortfall, and the cause of the remainder is unknown. The V and J calls and clone size come from that table; D and trimming were worked out from the DNA. The sample table holds more than 80,000 clones, of which around 90% were seen once. Together, the top ten hold about 17% of the sample.

Of note for this clone: Its antigen specificity is not known. The input lacks base qualities; no much larger clone sits a single base away.

Reading the germline V gene gives CDR1 SGHVS and CDR2 FQNEAQ. Inclusive of the bounding cysteine and phenylalanine, the CDR3 is 14 residues long. This entry keeps only the CDR3 DNA: 42 bases, framed from base 1. Trimming at the junction amounts to 8 bases on V and 1 base on J, and the germline ends lie 14 bases apart. Sequences were obtained from peripheral blood. The chain couples TRBV7-8 to TRBJ1-1; D gene: possibly TRBD1, on 5 matching bases. The TCR was taken from an older woman with COVID-19, enrolled during active disease. The CDR3 sequence is CASRPRDRNTEAFF. In nucleotide form, the sequence is TGTGCCAGCCGCCCCAGAGACAGGAACACTGAAGCTTTCTTT.